The following is a T cell receptor beta chain sequence with its context. These data come from a study of blood T cell repertoires in COVID-19. The wider study: Collection of acute and convalescent COVID-19 samples took place in the United States, Italy and Spain. Nucleic acid was either cDNA or gDNA, and it came from T cells, B-cell-depleted T cells, or PBMCs.

This CDR3 contains 13 residues. Trimming left V 5 bases short and J 4 bases short, with 12 bases between. Germline V gives CDR1 SGHVS, CDR2 FNYEAQ. Per the authors' pipeline: Reference gene primer amplification in the assay estimated nucleated cell counts. Sequencing was performed with immunoSEQ multiplex PCR; in TCRdb, only in-frame clones are kept and a portion is missing. V and J calls and clone size are as listed in that table; D and trimming were resolved from the DNA. The data contain 150,000 to 200,000 clones, roughly nine tenths of them seen just once; the ten biggest clones take up roughly 21%.

The material sequenced was peripheral blood. The chain is built from TRBV7-6 and TRBJ2-7, with TRBD2 as a possible D gene (6 bases). This receptor was taken from a man in his sixties with active or convalescent COVID-19. The CDR3 DNA sequence: TGTGCCAGCAGCCCCGGGACTGGATACGAGCAGTACTTC. This encodes CASSPGTGYEQYF.